This T cell receptor (beta chain) appears in the sequencing data of a study of tumor-infiltrating lymphocytes in localized non-small cell lung cancer. TCRdb's copy holds only in-frame clones and misses some; the assay was immunoSEQ multiplex PCR. The sample comprises roughly 9,900 clones, less than 75% of which are singletons, and around 21% rests with the top ten. To note about this clone: What it binds is not known.

The CDR3 has 14 amino acids. Trimming removed 4 bases at V and 5 bases at J, with 11 bases between. The V gene's germline CDR1 is MNHEY and CDR2 SVGAGI. Study conclusions and caveats: Only some patients had TCR sequencing, depending on available tissue.

The TCR sequence derives from a human donor with non-small cell lung cancer. The rearrangement links TRBV6-5 to TRBJ1-4; D unclear. Sequencing was carried out using lung tumor tissue. CDR3 DNA: TGTGCCAGCAGTTGGCGAGGACGGAATGAAAAACTGTTTTTT. Translation: CASSWRGRNEKLFF.